This TCR beta chain was sequenced for a study of control samples from healthy donors and cancer patients. The ends lost 5 bases at V and 5 bases at J; junction bases unmatched: 5. Per the germline V gene, CDR1 is MNHEY and CDR2 is SVGAGI. CDR3 length equals 13 residues. Sequencing used immunoSEQ multiplex PCR; TCRdb keeps in-frame clones, though not all of them. The profile shows around 130,000 clones, approximately 90% of them singletons. This TCR came from a man younger than 40 in good health. The chain employs TRBV6-5 and TRBJ2-5; the match to TRBD1 covers 7 bases. The sequenced sample was blood. CDR3 in DNA: TGTGCCAGCAGTCAGACAGGGTGGGAGACCCAGTACTTC. This codes for CASSQTGWETQYF.